Sequencing of this T cell receptor beta chain was carried out in a study of cytomegalovirus exposure and HLA in healthy donors. Study results and limitations: An analysis was carried out later, and it reportedly showed fewer N-insertions in an Asian-associated ancestry cluster than the approximately 700-donor mean. The classifier was said to identify cytomegalovirus status with high specificity and sensitivity. Within the data, a cluster of highly shared sequence variants was likely a sequencing artifact.

PCR employed 60 Vbeta and 13 Jbeta primers. Produced via immunoSEQ multiplex PCR; TCRdb's table is partial and in-frame only. The repertoire consists of under 95,000 clones, with 72% occurring once and the leading ten covering 9.5% to 13%. Germline V gene data show CDR1 as MNHNS and CDR2 as SASEGT. The length of the CDR3 is 15 residues. The V and J ends lost 5 bases and 4 bases, in that order; junction bases with no gene match: 7. Concerning this clone: Antigen: not known.

Nominally healthy donors provided the samples, though records likely missed some immune exposures. The sequenced material came from PBMCs. This chain links TRBV6-1 with TRBJ2-3; 9 positions agree with TRBD1. The receptor's source is a woman aged 40 to 50 in good health and CMV-seropositive. The CDR3 reads CASSSGTGWADTQYF. CDR3 nucleotide sequence: TGTGCCAGCAGTTCCGGGACAGGGTGGGCAGATACGCAGTATTTT.